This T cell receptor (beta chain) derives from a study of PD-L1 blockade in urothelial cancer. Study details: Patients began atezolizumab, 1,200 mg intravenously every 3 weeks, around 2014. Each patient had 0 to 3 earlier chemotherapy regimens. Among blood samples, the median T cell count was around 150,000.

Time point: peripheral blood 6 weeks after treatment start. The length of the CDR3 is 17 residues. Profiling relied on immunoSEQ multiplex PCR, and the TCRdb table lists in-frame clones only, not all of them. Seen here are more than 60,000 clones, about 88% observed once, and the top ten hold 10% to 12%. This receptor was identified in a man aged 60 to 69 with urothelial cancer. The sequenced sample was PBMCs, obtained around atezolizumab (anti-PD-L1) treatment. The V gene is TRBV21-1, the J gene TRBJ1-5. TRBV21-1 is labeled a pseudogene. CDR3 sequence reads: CASRNSGREYSNQPQHF. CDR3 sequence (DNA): TGTGCCAGCAGGAACTCCGGACGGGAATATAGCAATCAGCCCCAGCATTTT.